This is a list of T cell receptor beta chains from one sample in a study of cytomegalovirus exposure and HLA in healthy donors. Sequenced by immunoSEQ multiplex PCR; TCRdb stores in-frame clones only, minus some. The repertoire includes under 150,000 clones, around 78% of them detected once, and 3.3% sits in the top ten. Material: PBMCs. The receptors were gathered from a woman between 25 and 40 years old in good health and CMV-seropositive. Each CDR3 is given with its conserved first and last residue. Not all rows give a size; the values are once, few, many and, for expanded clones, a class.

V gene	J gene	clone size	CDR3 protein
TRBV7-9	TRBJ1-5	NA	CASSLARDRLSNQPQHF
TRBV9	TRBJ2-1	NA	CASSPDSHNEQFF
TRBV30	TRBJ2-5	NA	CAWSVGSLSSETQYF
TRBV13	TRBJ2-5	NA	CASSRGGRGLQETQYF
TRBV6-5	TRBJ1-6	few	CASRIQGGNSPLHF
TRBV6-1	TRBJ1-1	NA	CASTPGAFF
TRBV9	TRBJ2-2	NA	CASSPAGAGELFF
TRBV28	TRBJ1-5	NA	CASTSRGDRLSNQPQHF
TRBV6-1	TRBJ1-5	NA	CASSESGSRPQHF
TRBV7-9	TRBJ2-7	NA	CASSLVAPGYEQYF
TRBV28	TRBJ1-2	NA	CASTLRGSANYGYTF
TRBV6-1	TRBJ2-7	NA	CASSETVTSSYEQYF
TRBV6-5	TRBJ2-1	NA	CASSSDPRVNEQFF
TRBV10-3	TRBJ1-1	few	CAISRTGTEAFF
TRBV28	TRBJ1-1	NA	CASSQNTEAFF
TRBV5-6	TRBJ2-2	few	CASSFGTENGELFF
TRBV7-6	TRBJ1-4	once	CASSLGQAGWEKLFF
TRBV6-5	TRBJ1-1	NA	CASSYRDRPNTEAFF
TRBV9	TRBJ1-2	once	CASSISSSFRQGDYGYTF
TRBV9	TRBJ2-2	few	CASRFSSTGELFF
TRBV4-2	TRBJ2-2	NA	CASSRGMAGGGTGELFF
TRBV7-2	TRBJ1-6	NA	CASSLTSGVVTLHF
TRBV7-8	TRBJ2-5	NA	CASSLAGSPGSQYF
TRBV5-1	TRBJ2-3	NA	CASSFLFTDTQYF
TRBV6-1	TRBJ1-2	NA	CASSDPGTGVVGYTF
TRBV7-9	TRBJ1-2	NA	CSSSSDYGYTF
TRBV5-6	TRBJ2-3	NA	CASSLLGGPDTQYF
TRBV5-4	TRBJ1-2	NA	CASSFSRVNYGYTF
TRBV2	TRBJ2-2	NA	CASRPLQGNTGELFF
TRBV7-9	TRBJ2-7	NA	CASSPITSRYEQYF
TRBV5-4	TRBJ1-2	NA	CASSLEGNYGYTF
TRBV2	TRBJ2-3	NA	CASSTGTGPRSQYF
TRBV6-1	TRBJ1-3	few	CAGQSSSGNTIYF
TRBV28	TRBJ1-6	NA	CATLRQGFNSPLHF
TRBV28	TRBJ1-5	NA	CASSRGQPQHF
TRBV29-1	TRBJ2-5	NA	CSVTGVETQYF
TRBV4-2	TRBJ2-5	NA	CASSQAVAGGEQETQYF
TRBV6-1	TRBJ2-1	NA	CASSGHLRNEQFF
TRBV19	TRBJ2-7	NA	CASSDGGSSYEQYF
TRBV18	TRBJ2-5	NA	CASSPRTGHQETQYF
TRBV18	TRBJ1-2	few	CASAPQVSNYGYTF
TRBV15	TRBJ1-5	NA	CATSREGGGNQPQHF
TRBV13	TRBJ2-3	NA	CASSFSGGASTDTQYF
TRBV2	TRBJ2-1	once	CASKPKSGGNNEQFF
TRBV29-1	TRBJ2-3	NA	CSVEAGGPDTQYF
TRBV19	TRBJ1-5	NA	CASSIGRGPQHF
TRBV5-1	TRBJ2-2	NA	CASSLAGGRNTGELFF
TRBV19	TRBJ1-1	NA	CASSITGLVGYTEAFF
TRBV19	TRBJ1-5	NA	CASSSGRLNQPQHF
TRBV4-2	TRBJ2-5	NA	CASSQEGGIQETQYF
TRBV2	TRBJ1-3	NA	CASRDPGQGPSGNTIYF
TRBV19	TRBJ1-6	NA	CASSLSPRGYSPLHF